The 14 T cell receptor beta chains in this list originate from one sample, sequenced in a study of T-cell reconstitution after alpha-beta-depleted transplantation in children. Unique molecular identifiers were incorporated into the prepared TCRbeta library. One entry per CDR3 protein results from TCRdb running MiXCR on the PCR reads. The sample lists around 600,000 distinct CDR3 sequences, under 25% occurring once. The material sequenced was PBMCs, mostly from graft donor cells, taken 360 days after TCRalphabeta/CD19-depleted stem cell transplant. The receptors come from a boy under three years old who had a stem cell transplant for acute myeloid leukemia, so the T cells may come from the graft donor.

Only a few counts were recorded for this clonotype. The rearrangement links TRBV10-3 to TRBJ2-7; D unresolved. The CDR3 extends over 14 amino acids. V lost 3 bases and J 0 bases, leaving 9 bases between the germline ends. Per germline, CDR1 ENHRY and CDR2 SYGVKD. The chain's CDR3 is CAISESQSSYEQYF. CDR3 DNA: TGTGCCATCAGTGAAAGTCAGTCCTCCTACGAGCAGTACTTC.

V usage is TRBV15 and J usage is TRBJ2-7; possibly TRBD2 for D (7 bases). The germline V and J ends were trimmed by 0 bases and 7 bases, with 19 bases remaining between them. In germline, CDR1 is LNHNV, CDR2 YYDKDF (reference sequence). The CDR3 is 16 residues long. CDR3 protein: CATSRDGVGGLGEQYV. CDR3 DNA sequence: TGTGCCACCAGCAGAGATGGGGTGGGGGGGCTAGGGGAGCAGTACGTC.

This clonotype showed up just a few times. V is TRBV4-3 and J is TRBJ2-3, with TRBD1 as a possible D gene (5 bases). The V end was cut by 0 bases, the J end by 0 bases, with 13 bases between. The germline V gene has CDR1 LGHNA and CDR2 YSLEER. The CDR3 totals 17 residues. Here the CDR3 DNA reads TGCGCCAGCAGCCAAGAAGACAGTCCTTCTAGCACAGATACGCAGTATTTT. Translated: CASSQEDSPSSTDTQYF.

The J gene is TRBJ2-5, the V gene TRBV5-1; D is possibly TRBD2 (5 bases). Trimming took off 3 bases at V and 4 bases at J, with 10 bases between the two ends. The CDR3 spans 13 residues. Germline CDR1 reads SGHRS; CDR2 reads YFSETQ. DNA for the CDR3: TGCGCCAGCAGCTCCTCACGGGGAGAGACCCAGTACTTC. It is translated as CASSSSRGETQYF.

This clonotype came up many times. CDR3 DNA sequence: TGCGCCAGCAGCCAAGACCACACAGGGAATGGCGAGGAGACCCAGTACTTC. Its protein product is CASSQDHTGNGEETQYF. The J gene is TRBJ2-5, the V gene TRBV4-3; tentative D call: TRBD1 (6 bases). Germline values: CDR1 LGHNA, CDR2 YSLEER. Trimming stripped 0 bases from V and 5 bases from J, with 19 bases between. This CDR3 comprises 17 residues.

The chain joins TRBV7-8 to TRBJ2-5; D unresolved. The V gene lost 5 bases and the J gene lost 7 bases, with 17 bases spanning the gap. This CDR3 has 14 residues. Germline CDR1 is SGHVS and CDR2 is FQNEAQ. CDR3 loop: CASSPDPFLRTQYF. The CDR3 DNA reads TGTGCCAGCAGCCCAGACCCATTCTTGCGGACCCAGTACTTC.

The chain joins TRBV19 to TRBJ1-5, with D perhaps TRBD1 (5 bases). V was pared by 1 base and J by 3 bases, with 7 bases between. The CDR3 extends over 14 amino acids. Germline assignment: CDR1 LNHDA and CDR2 SQIVND (reference sequence). The DNA of the CDR3 is TGTGCCAGTAGTATAGGACAGACCAATCAGCCCCAGCATTTT. As protein: CASSIGQTNQPQHF.

This sequence joins TRBV29-1 and TRBJ2-3; D is tentatively TRBD1 or TRBD2 (5 bases each). Germline-derived CDR1 and CDR2 are SQVTM and ANQGSEA. The CDR3 extends over 13 amino acids. Deletions cut 4 bases from V and 4 bases from J, with 12 bases between. CDR3 DNA sequence: TGCAGCGTTGGGGGGAGAGGAGCAGATACGCAGTATTTT. Translation: CSVGGRGADTQYF.

This clonotype was picked up a small number of times. CDR3 protein: CSAARQGSANYGYTF. The CDR3 bases are TGCAGTGCCGCCAGACAGGGTTCTGCTAACTATGGCTACACCTTC. The gene calls are TRBV20-1 and TRBJ1-2; 7 positions agree with TRBD1. V trimming: 6 bases; J trimming: 0 bases; junction bases outside the gene matches: 10. CDR3 size: 15 residues. Germline V lookup: CDR1 DFQATT, CDR2 SNEGSKA (reference sequence).

This clonotype was observed at least ten times. The J gene is TRBJ2-3, the V gene TRBV29-1; tentatively, D is TRBD1 (6 bases). The CDR3 is 12 amino acids. V lost 7 bases, J lost 2 bases, and 10 bases lay in between. Germline V gene sequence: CDR1 SQVTM, CDR2 ANQGSEA. The DNA for the CDR3 is TGCAGCGGCGGACAGTACACAGATACGCAGTATTTT. Translating it yields CSGGQYTDTQYF.

This clonotype was detected only a few times. This chain connects TRBV12-3 or TRBV12-4 to TRBJ2-1; 8 positions match TRBD1. V shed 5 bases and J 0 bases; nucleotides not matched to a gene: 9. The CDR3 consists of 17 residues. In nucleotides, the CDR3 is TGTGCCAGCAGTGGTAACAGGGGGTTAAGCTCCTACAATGAGCAGTTCTTC. This gives the protein CASSGNRGLSSYNEQFF.

The sample holds a few counts of this clonotype. The chain has TRBV6-5 and TRBJ2-4, with D possibly TRBD1 on 5 matching bases. V lost 0 bases and J lost 9, with 12 bases in between. The CDR3 consists of 14 residues. Per germline, CDR1 MNHEY and CDR2 SVGAGI. The CDR3 sequence: CASSYSSPQGIQYF. CDR3 sequence (DNA): TGTGCCAGCAGTTACTCCTCCCCGCAGGGCATTCAGTACTTC.

The gene calls are TRBV6-5 and TRBJ2-2; the D is unclear. Germline assignment: CDR1 MNHEY and CDR2 SVGAGI. This CDR3 comprises 15 residues. Trimming took off 0 bases at V and 6 bases at J, with 11 bases between the two ends. CDR3 loop: CASSYSPGRAGELFF. The CDR3, as DNA: TGTGCCAGCAGTTACTCCCCAGGTCGCGCCGGGGAGCTGTTTTTT.

This sequence joins TRBV18 and TRBJ2-5; no definite D call. This CDR3 is 16 amino acids long. The germline V gene has CDR1 KGHSH and CDR2 LQKENI. V was pared by 2 bases and J by 5 bases, with 18 bases between. The CDR3 sequence: CASSPTSTRELETQYF. DNA for the CDR3: TGTGCCAGCTCACCAACCTCAACAAGGGAATTGGAGACCCAGTACTTC. Full variable domain (remainder filled in from reference TRBV18 and TRBJ2-5): NAGVMQNPRHLVRRRGQEARLRCSPMKGHSHVYWYRQLPEEGLKFMVYLQKENIIDESGMPKERFSAEFPKEGPSILRIQQVVRGDSAAYFCASSPTSTRELETQYFGPGTRLLVL.